The text below deals with one T cell receptor beta chain. The antigen is not known. The same CDR3 arises from other DNA sequences in this sample as well. In germline, CDR1 is LNHDA, CDR2 SQIVND (reference sequence). This CDR3 region has 12 residues. V was trimmed by 5 bases and J by 6 bases, leaving 11 bases between them. The record originates from a study of cytomegalovirus exposure and HLA in healthy donors. General study points: Reportedly, TCR beta sequences accurately predicted HLA-A and HLA-B alleles in most subjects. Among the sequence variants, a highly shared cluster was likely an artifact of sequencing. Immune exposure information available was restricted to CMV serostatus.

PCR primers comprised 60 Vbeta and 13 Jbeta primers. Method: immunoSEQ multiplex PCR; TCRdb's copy keeps in-frame clones and lacks some. The data show tens of thousands of clones, with approximately 71% seen just once and roughly 25% held by the top ten. The chain couples TRBV19 to TRBJ2-7, with no clear D. This sequence was found in a woman aged 40 to 49 in good health and CMV-seropositive. The source material was PBMCs. The CDR3 coding sequence is TGTGCCAGTAGTCCCCGCACAGCCGAGCAGTACTTC. It translates to CASSPRTAEQYF.